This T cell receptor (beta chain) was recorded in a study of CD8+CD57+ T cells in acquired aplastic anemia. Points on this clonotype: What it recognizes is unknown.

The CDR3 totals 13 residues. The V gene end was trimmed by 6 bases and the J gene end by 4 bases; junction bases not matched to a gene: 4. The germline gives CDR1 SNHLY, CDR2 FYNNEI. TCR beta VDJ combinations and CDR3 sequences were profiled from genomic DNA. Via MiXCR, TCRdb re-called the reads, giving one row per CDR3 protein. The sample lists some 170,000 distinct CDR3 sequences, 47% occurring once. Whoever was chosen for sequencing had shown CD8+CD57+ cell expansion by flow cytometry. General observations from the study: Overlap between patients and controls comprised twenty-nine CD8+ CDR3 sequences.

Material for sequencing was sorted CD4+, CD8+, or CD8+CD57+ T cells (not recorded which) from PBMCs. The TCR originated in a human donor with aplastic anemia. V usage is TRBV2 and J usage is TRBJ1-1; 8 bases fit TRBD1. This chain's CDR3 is CASSYTGGTEAFF. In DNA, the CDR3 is TGTGCCAGCAGCTATACAGGGGGCACTGAAGCTTTCTTT.